This TCR beta chain was observed in a study of T-cell memory formation after mild COVID-19. Overall study results and limits: Contracting CD4+ clones lay largely in CM and EM, with CD8+ ones residing in EMRA. CD4/CD8 balance characterized clones contracting day 15 to 85, and CD4+ skew characterized later expanders.

5'RACE with constant-segment primers yielded barcoded, UMI-tagged TCR alpha and TCR beta cDNA libraries. TCRdb reprocessed the 5' RACE reads with MiXCR, giving one entry per CDR3 protein. The table lists hundreds of thousands of distinct CDR3 sequences, about 20% of them singletons. This clonotype was picked up a small number of times. What it binds is not known. The sequencing sample was made of PBMCs or a T cell subset sorted from them (not recorded which). The clonotype originates from an adult woman who had mild COVID-19 (a few samples of this study predate the infection). Cell type and time point are not known.

The CDR3 sequence: CASSLTGGKMVGTQYF. In DNA form, the CDR3 reads TGTGCCAGCAGCCTTACAGGGGGAAAGATGGTCGGGACCCAGTACTTC. The chain joins TRBV7-2 to TRBJ2-5, with 8 bases lining up with TRBD1. V lost 5 bases to trimming and J lost 7 bases; unmatched junction nucleotides: 15. In germline, CDR1 is SGHTA, CDR2 FQGNSA. This CDR3 region has 16 residues.